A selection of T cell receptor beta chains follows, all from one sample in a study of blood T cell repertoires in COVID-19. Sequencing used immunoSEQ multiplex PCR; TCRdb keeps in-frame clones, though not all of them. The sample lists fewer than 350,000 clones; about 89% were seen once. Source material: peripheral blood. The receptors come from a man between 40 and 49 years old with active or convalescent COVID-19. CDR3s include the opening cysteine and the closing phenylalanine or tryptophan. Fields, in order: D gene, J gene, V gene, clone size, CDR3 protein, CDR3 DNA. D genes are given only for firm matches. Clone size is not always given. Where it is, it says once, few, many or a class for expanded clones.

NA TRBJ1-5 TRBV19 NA CASRRGHNSNQPQHF TGTGCCAGTCGAAGAGGGCATAATAGCAATCAGCCCCAGCATTTT
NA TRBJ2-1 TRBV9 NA CASSVVSGSYNEQFF TGTGCCAGCAGCGTAGTCTCGGGCTCCTACAATGAGCAGTTCTTC
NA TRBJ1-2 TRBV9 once CASSVDTGPRGYTF TGTGCCAGCAGCGTAGACACGGGTCCTAGGGGCTACACCTTC
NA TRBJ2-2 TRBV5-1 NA CASFLQPNTGELFF TGCGCCAGCTTCCTACAGCCGAACACCGGGGAGCTGTTTTTT
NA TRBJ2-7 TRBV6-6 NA CASSSGDPYEQYF TGTGCCAGCAGCTCAGGGGACCCCTACGAGCAGTACTTC
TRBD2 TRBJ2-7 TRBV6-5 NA CASSYSSGNGEQYF TGTGCCAGCAGTTATTCGAGCGGGAACGGCGAGCAGTACTTC
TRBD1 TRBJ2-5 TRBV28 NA CASTVHVRQGKYF TGTGCCAGCACCGTTCATGTCCGACAGGGGAAGTACTTC
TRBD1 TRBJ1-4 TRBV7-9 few CASRQTGTGDEKLFF TGTGCCAGCAGACAAACCGGGACAGGGGATGAAAAACTGTTTTTT
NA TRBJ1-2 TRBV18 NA CASSPQELNYGYTF TGTGCCAGCTCCCCCCAAGAACTTAACTATGGCTACACCTTC
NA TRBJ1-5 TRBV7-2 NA CASSLARAPYQPQHF TGTGCCAGCAGCTTAGCGCGAGCCCCTTATCAGCCCCAGCATTTT
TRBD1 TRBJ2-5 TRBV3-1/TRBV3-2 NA CASSRGTGGRETQYF TGTGCCAGCAGCCGAGGGACAGGGGGCCGGGAGACCCAGTACTTC
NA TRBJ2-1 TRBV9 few CASSEGYKDEQFF TGTGCCAGCAGCGAGGGGTACAAGGATGAGCAGTTCTTC
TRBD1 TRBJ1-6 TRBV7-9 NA CASSPTGTVNSPLHF TGTGCCAGCAGCCCAACCGGGACAGTTAATTCACCCCTCCACTTT
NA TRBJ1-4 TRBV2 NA CASSEQWSAEKLFF TGTGCCAGCAGTGAACAGTGGAGTGCTGAAAAACTGTTTTTT
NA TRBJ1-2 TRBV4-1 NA CASSQERSGQGYTF TGCGCCAGCAGCCAAGAGAGGTCGGGACAAGGCTACACCTTC
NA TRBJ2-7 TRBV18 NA CASSPLSLASYYEQYF TGTGCCAGCTCACCTTTGTCCCTGGCCAGTTACTACGAGCAGTACTTC
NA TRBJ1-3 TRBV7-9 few CASSLTLRAAQGNTIYF TGTGCCAGCAGCCTAACGCTGAGGGCTGCCCAGGGGAACACCATATATTTT
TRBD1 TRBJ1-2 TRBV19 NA CASSIPQGAGGYTF TGTGCCAGTAGTATCCCCCAGGGGGCTGGTGGCTACACCTTC
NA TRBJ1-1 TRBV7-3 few CASSFTVNTEAFF TGTGCCAGCAGCTTCACAGTGAACACTGAAGCTTTCTTT
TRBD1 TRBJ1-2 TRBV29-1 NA CSVVTRQGVGGYTF TGCAGCGTTGTCACTCGACAGGGGGTTGGGGGCTACACCTTC
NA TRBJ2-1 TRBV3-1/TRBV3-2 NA CASSFLARYNEQFF TGTGCCAGCAGCTTCCTAGCGCGTTACAATGAGCAGTTCTTC
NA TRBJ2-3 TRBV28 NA CASYALESRDTQYF TGTGCCAGTTACGCCCTCGAGTCTCGGGATACGCAGTATTTT
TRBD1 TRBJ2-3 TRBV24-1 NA CATSFGQGRHTQYF TGTGCCACCAGTTTCGGACAGGGTCGACATACGCAGTATTTT
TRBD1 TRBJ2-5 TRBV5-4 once CASSTGQGSRETQYF TGTGCCAGCAGCACCGGACAGGGAAGTAGGGAGACCCAGTACTTC
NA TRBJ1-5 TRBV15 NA CATSRKQYSNQPQHF TGTGCCACCAGCAGAAAACAGTATAGCAATCAGCCCCAGCATTTT
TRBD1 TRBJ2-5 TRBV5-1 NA CASSLGTGGQETQYF TGCGCCAGCAGCTTGGGGACAGGGGGTCAAGAGACCCAGTACTTC
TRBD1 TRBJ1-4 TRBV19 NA CASSGQANNEKLFF TGTGCCAGTAGCGGACAGGCGAATAATGAAAAACTGTTTTTT
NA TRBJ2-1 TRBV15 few CATSRDTVGREQFF TGTGCCACCAGCAGAGATACAGTCGGTCGTGAGCAGTTCTTC
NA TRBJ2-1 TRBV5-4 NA CASMRGIGTEQFF TGTGCCAGCATGCGGGGAATCGGTACTGAGCAGTTCTTC
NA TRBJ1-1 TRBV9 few CASSVELNTEAFF TGTGCCAGCAGCGTCGAGTTGAACACTGAAGCTTTCTTT
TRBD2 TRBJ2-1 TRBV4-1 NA CASSRRATAGGPLDEQFF TGCGCCAGCAGCCGGAGGGCCACTGCGGGGGGGCCTTTGGATGAGCAGTTCTTC
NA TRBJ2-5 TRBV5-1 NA CASSFIEDQETQYF TGCGCCAGCAGCTTCATAGAAGACCAAGAGACCCAGTACTTC
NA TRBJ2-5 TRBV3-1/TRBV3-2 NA CASSQGYGSGLLAQYF TGTGCCAGCAGCCAAGGTTACGGTAGCGGCCTATTGGCCCAGTACTTC
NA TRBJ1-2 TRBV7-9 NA CASSGGLSYGYTF TGTGCCAGCAGCGGGGGACTGAGCTATGGCTACACCTTC
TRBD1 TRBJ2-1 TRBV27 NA CASSLRTGVNYNEQFF TGTGCCAGCAGTCTGCGGACAGGGGTTAACTACAATGAGCAGTTCTTC
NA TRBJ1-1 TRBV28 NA CASSLHQGPPEAFF TGTGCCAGCAGTTTGCATCAGGGGCCCCCTGAAGCTTTCTTT
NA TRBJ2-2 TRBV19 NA CASSPTGTGELFF TGTGCCAGTAGTCCGACGGGGACCGGGGAGCTGTTTTTT
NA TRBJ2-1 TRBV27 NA CASSPRDTAYNEQFF TGTGCCAGCAGTCCCCGGGACACAGCCTACAATGAGCAGTTCTTC
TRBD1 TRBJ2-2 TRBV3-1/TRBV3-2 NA CASSQLQGAGELFF TGTGCCAGCAGCCAACTACAGGGGGCCGGGGAGCTGTTTTTT
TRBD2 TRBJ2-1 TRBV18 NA CASSPPVGTSGNNEQFF TGTGCCAGCTCCCCGCCGGTAGGGACTAGCGGCAACAATGAGCAGTTCTTC
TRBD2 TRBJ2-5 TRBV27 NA CASSSPREVVETQYF TGTGCCAGCAGTTCTCCGCGGGAGGTAGTAGAGACCCAGTACTTC
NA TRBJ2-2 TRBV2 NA CASRASDTGELFF TGTGCCAGCAGAGCTAGTGACACCGGGGAGCTGTTTTTT
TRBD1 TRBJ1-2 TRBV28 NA CASRPGTGGYGYTF TGTGCCAGCAGACCCGGGACAGGGGGCTATGGCTACACCTTC
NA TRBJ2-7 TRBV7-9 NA CASSPSYEQYF TGTGCCAGCAGCCCGAGTTACGAGCAGTACTTC
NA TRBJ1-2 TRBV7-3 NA CASSLDRINTYGYTF TGTGCCAGCAGCCTCGACAGAATAAATACTTATGGCTACACCTTC
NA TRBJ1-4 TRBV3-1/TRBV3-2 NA CASSQLGSDEKLFF TGTGCCAGCAGCCAACTTGGTTCGGATGAAAAACTGTTTTTT
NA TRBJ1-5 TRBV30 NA CAWSNGRYQPQHF TGTGCCTGGAGTAACGGGAGGTATCAGCCCCAGCATTTT
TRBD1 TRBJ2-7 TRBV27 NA CASSLYFLNRGANEQYF TGTGCCAGCAGTTTATATTTCCTAAACAGGGGTGCGAACGAGCAGTACTTC
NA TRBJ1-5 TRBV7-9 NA CASSFLQEDQPQHF TGTGCCAGCAGCTTTCTCCAGGAGGATCAGCCCCAGCATTTT
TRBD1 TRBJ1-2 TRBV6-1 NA CASSEPGQGGGYTF TGTGCCAGCAGTGAGCCGGGACAGGGGGGTGGCTACACCTTC
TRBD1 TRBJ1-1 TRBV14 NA CASSQWTGGRMNTEAFF TGTGCCAGCAGCCAATGGACAGGGGGCAGAATGAACACTGAAGCTTTCTTT
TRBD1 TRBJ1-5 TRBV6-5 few CASSYGQDKPQHF TGTGCCAGCAGTTACGGACAGGATAAGCCCCAGCATTTT
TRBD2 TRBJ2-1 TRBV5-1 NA CASSPTLSGGTYNEQFF TGCGCCAGCAGCCCTACCCTAAGCGGGGGGACCTACAATGAGCAGTTCTTC
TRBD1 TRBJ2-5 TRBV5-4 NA CAVGQGWETQYF TGTGCTGTCGGACAGGGTTGGGAGACCCAGTACTTC
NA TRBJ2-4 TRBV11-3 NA CASSSGERNIQYF TGTGCCAGCAGCTCGGGGGAGCGAAACATTCAGTACTTC
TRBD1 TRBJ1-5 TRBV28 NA CASSSGGAGQPQHF TGTGCCAGCAGTTCAGGGGGCGCAGGTCAGCCCCAGCATTTT
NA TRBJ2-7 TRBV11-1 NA CASSRDSSYEQYF TGTGCCAGCAGCCGTGACTCATCCTACGAGCAGTACTTC
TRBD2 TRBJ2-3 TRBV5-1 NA CASSLWGLADRTDTQYF TGCGCCAGCAGCTTATGGGGACTAGCGGATCGCACAGATACGCAGTATTTT
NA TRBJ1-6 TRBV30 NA CAWSVTRGKANSPLHF TGTGCCTGGAGTGTCACAAGGGGGAAGGCAAATTCACCCCTCCACTTT
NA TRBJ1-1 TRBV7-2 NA CASSSRWEGGTEAFF TGTGCCAGCAGCTCCAGGTGGGAGGGTGGCACTGAAGCTTTCTTT